This TCR beta chain is from a study of shared clonotypes between healthy human individuals. Genomic DNA per cell subset filled all wells of several immunoSEQ plates. Generated by immunoSEQ multiplex PCR, the TCRdb table keeps only in-frame clones and is missing some. The sample lists about 1.5 million clones; 95% to 99% were seen once. General study points: Naive subsets generally had larger estimated richness than memory subsets. Exclusively blood specimens were collected; tissue repertoires likely differ. Generation of non-shared clonotypes was less probable than generation of clonotypes shared by all four donors.

A remark on this clone: Antigen: not known.

V was pared by 5 bases and J by 6 bases, with 2 bases of the junction left unmatched. The CDR3 totals 14 residues. CDR1 is MDHEN, CDR2 SYDVKM, per germline. Sequenced input: naive CD4+ T cells sorted from blood. Subset in this sample: CD45RA+ positively selected. This chain links TRBV28 with TRBJ2-1, with TRBD2 matching 12 bases. The clonotype comes from a man between 25 and 39 years old in good health. The CDR3 DNA sequence: TGTGCCAGCAGTCCTAGCGGGAGGGCCAATGAGCAGTTCTTC. Amino acid sequence: CASSPSGRANEQFF.